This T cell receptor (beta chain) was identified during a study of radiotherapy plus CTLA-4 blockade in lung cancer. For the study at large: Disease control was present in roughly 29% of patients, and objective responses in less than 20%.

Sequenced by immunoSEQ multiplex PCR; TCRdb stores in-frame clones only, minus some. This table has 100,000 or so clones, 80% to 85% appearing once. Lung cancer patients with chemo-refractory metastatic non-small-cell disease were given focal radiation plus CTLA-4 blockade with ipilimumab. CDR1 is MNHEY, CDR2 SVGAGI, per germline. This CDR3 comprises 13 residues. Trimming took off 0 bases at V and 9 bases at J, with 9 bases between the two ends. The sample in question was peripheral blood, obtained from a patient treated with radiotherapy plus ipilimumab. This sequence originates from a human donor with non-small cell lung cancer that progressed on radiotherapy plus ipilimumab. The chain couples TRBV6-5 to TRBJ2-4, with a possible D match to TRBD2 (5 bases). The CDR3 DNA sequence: TGTGCCAGCAGTTACTCGGGGAGAAGCATTCAGTACTTC. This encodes CASSYSGRSIQYF.